The 20 T cell receptor beta chains below were found in one sample sequenced in a study of shared clonotypes between healthy human individuals (dated by TCRdb to about 2020). CD8 naive samples consisted of CD45RO-negative cells that were positively selected for CCR7, yielding a CD45RA+CCR7+ population without TemRA cells. Library creation used the immunoSEQ multiplex PCR assay. Sourced from immuneACCESS, this table was stored by TCRdb with only in-frame sequences that have V and J called. A share of the clones is absent; for the studies checked, an unresolved V gene accounts for under half, and the remainder has no known explanation. The sample table records roughly 2,000,000 clones; just under 95% of these occur just once. The top ten clones comprise approximately 1.7% of the sample. Sequenced: naive CD8+ T cells from PBMCs. The sample's cell subset or site label, decoded: CD45RA+CCR7+. The receptors shown here come from a man between 18 and 35 years old in good health. Some clones in this sample may be carry-over from other donors' samples.

This chain links TRBV10-3 with TRBJ2-7, with a possible D match to TRBD2 (7 bases). V was pared by 7 bases and J by 0 bases, with 10 bases between. The germline V gene encodes CDR1 ENHRY and CDR2 SYGVKD. This CDR3 comprises 13 residues. CDR3 nucleotides: TGTGCCATCAAGGGAGGGGGCTCCTACGAGCAGTACTTC. Its translation: CAIKGGGSYEQYF.

This clone was detected only once. The CDR3 DNA follows: TGTGCCAGCAGTTTATTCGGGGAATTCGTTAGCTACGAGCAGTACTTC. Translation: CASSLFGEFVSYEQYF. The chain links TRBV27 to TRBJ2-7; a weak D match, TRBD2 (5 bases). The CDR3 loop spans 16 amino acids. The germline V and J ends were trimmed by 1 base and 3 bases, with 16 bases remaining between them. In germline, CDR1 is MNHEY, CDR2 SMNVEV (reference sequence).

V gene TRBV7-3 combines with J gene TRBJ1-1; D is unclear. Trimming shortened V by 5 bases and J by 1 base, and 8 bases separated the two germline ends. This CDR3 is 13 amino acids long. CDR1 is SGHTA and CDR2 is FQGTGA in the germline V gene. CDR3 in DNA: TGTGCCAGCAGCCTAGTCCAGAACACTGAAGCTTTCTTT. It specifies CASSLVQNTEAFF.

In regard to this clone: The identical CDR3 is also encoded by other nucleotide sequences in the sample. The rearrangement links TRBV28 to TRBJ2-1, with D uncertain. The CDR3 spans 13 residues. V was pared by 2 bases and J by 4 bases, with 6 bases between. Germline V gives CDR1 MDHEN, CDR2 SYDVKM. The CDR3 nucleotides are TGTGCCAGCAGTTTAGTGGGTTACAATGAGCAGTTCTTC. Amino acids: CASSLVGYNEQFF. The complete variable domain, with remaining parts taken from reference TRBV28 and TRBJ2-1, reads DVKVTQSSRYLVKRTGEKVFLECVQDMDHENMFWYRQDPGLGLRLIYFSYDVKMKEKGDIPEGYSVSREKKERFSLILESASTNQTSMYLCASSLVGYNEQFFGPGTRLTVL.

This clone has a handful of counts. The chain has TRBV27 and TRBJ1-5, with D uncertain. Trimming shortened V by 8 bases and J by 6 bases, and 8 bases separated the two germline ends. Germline assignment: CDR1 MNHEY and CDR2 SMNVEV (reference sequence). The CDR3 contains 11 residues. The CDR3 reads CASGSRQPQHF. The CDR3, as DNA: TGTGCCAGCGGTTCCCGTCAGCCCCAGCATTTT.

The rearrangement links TRBV28 to TRBJ2-3; TRBD2 aligns across 9 bases. CDR1 and CDR2 from the germline V gene are MDHEN and SYDVKM. This CDR3 has 17 residues. Losses at the gene ends were 4 bases for V and 3 bases for J; bases not matched to a gene: 11. Here the CDR3 DNA reads TGTGCCAGCAGTTCCCTCCTCCTAGCGGGAATAACAGATACGCAGTATTTT. It translates to CASSSLLLAGITDTQYF. Complete variable domain (other parts from reference TRBV28 and TRBJ2-3): DVKVTQSSRYLVKRTGEKVFLECVQDMDHENMFWYRQDPGLGLRLIYFSYDVKMKEKGDIPEGYSVSREKKERFSLILESASTNQTSMYLCASSSLLLAGITDTQYFGPGTRLTVL.

This clone has only one observation. The V and J genes are TRBV9 and TRBJ1-3; D is perhaps TRBD1 (6 bases). V was pared by 3 bases and J by 4 bases, with 17 bases between. Germline values: CDR1 SGDLS, CDR2 YYNGEE. This CDR3 has 16 amino acids. CDR3 nucleotide sequence: TGTGCCAGCAGCGAAGATCCAGACAGGAGAGGAAACACCATATATTTT. Protein product: CASSEDPDRRGNTIYF.

The V and J genes are TRBV25-1 and TRBJ1-2; tentatively, D is TRBD1 (6 bases). CDR3 length: 12 residues. Germline values: CDR1 MGHDK, CDR2 SYGVNS. Trimming shortened V by 4 bases and J by 9 bases, and 12 bases separated the two germline ends. For the CDR3, the DNA is TGTGCCAGCAGTGGCCCCCAGGGGAGCTACACCTTC. Translation gives CASSGPQGSYTF.

The chain recombines TRBV27 with TRBJ1-1; D may be TRBD1 (5 bases). Germline V lookup: CDR1 MNHEY, CDR2 SMNVEV (reference sequence). V was cut by 2 bases and J by 5 bases, with 15 bases left in between. CDR3 length: 15 residues. The CDR3 region is CASSLAGGWGTEAFF. CDR3 DNA: TGTGCCAGCAGTTTAGCGGGTGGCTGGGGGACTGAAGCTTTCTTT.

The J gene is TRBJ2-7, the V gene TRBV28; 10 bases align to TRBD2. Trimming took 7 bases from V and 2 from J; bases not matched to a gene: 8. The CDR3 consists of 15 residues. Germline CDR1 reads MDHEN; CDR2 reads SYDVKM. CDR3 nucleotides: TGTGCCAGCAATGGACTAGCGGAGCGCGCCTACGAGCAGTACTTC. It yields the protein CASNGLAERAYEQYF.

The chain is built from TRBV27 and TRBJ2-7; 7 bases line up with TRBD1. CDR1 and CDR2 (germline): MNHEY, SMNVEV (reference sequence). The CDR3 is 14 residues long. V was pared by 6 bases and J by 6 bases, with 11 bases of the junction left unmatched. Written as DNA, the CDR3 is TGTGCCAGCAGACTAGTACCGGGGACAGCCGAGCAGTACTTC. Translating gives CASRLVPGTAEQYF.

The V call is TRBV5-1, the J call TRBJ2-1; no clear D. Trimming removed 0 bases at V and 8 bases at J, with 15 bases between. Looked up from germline, CDR1 is SGHRS and CDR2 is YFSETQ. This CDR3 region has 15 residues. The CDR3 sequence: CASSLGGLPGDEQFF. The CDR3 DNA reads as TGCGCCAGCAGCTTGGGAGGCCTGCCTGGGGATGAGCAGTTCTTC.

The chain carries TRBV7-3 and TRBJ2-1; 7 positions match TRBD1. The CDR3 is 12 residues long. With 5 bases clipped from V and 10 bases from J, the junction kept 5 bases outside the gene matches. Germline lookup yields CDR1 SGHTA and CDR2 FQGTGA. The CDR3 here is CASSQGDGEQFF. The CDR3 region has the DNA TGTGCCAGCAGCCAGGGGGACGGGGAGCAGTTCTTC.

As for this clone: Other DNA sequences of this sample code for an identical CDR3. The rearrangement joins TRBV28 to TRBJ1-5; D call uncertain. Trimming shortened V by 3 bases and J by 3 bases, and 9 bases separated the two germline ends. The CDR3 extends over 14 amino acids. Germline V gene sequence: CDR1 MDHEN, CDR2 SYDVKM. The CDR3 nucleotides read TGTGCCAGCAGTTTCGGCAGGTCCAATCAGCCCCAGCATTTT. It is translated as CASSFGRSNQPQHF.

The rearrangement uses TRBV9 and TRBJ2-7; D may be TRBD1 (6 bases). Trimming pared 4 bases from V and 0 bases from J, leaving 14 bases between. CDR3 length: 15 residues. CDR1 is SGDLS and CDR2 is YYNGEE in the germline V gene. The chain's CDR3 is CASSPGWDISYEQYF. The CDR3 bases are TGTGCCAGCAGCCCGGGTTGGGACATCTCCTACGAGCAGTACTTC.

The genes are TRBV5-1 and TRBJ2-3; 9 bases agree with TRBD2. Germline V gives CDR1 SGHRS, CDR2 YFSETQ. The CDR3 is made up of 14 amino acids. V was clipped by 6 bases and J by 3 bases; unmatched bases: 5. The CDR3 here is CASKAGGITDTQYF. CDR3 sequence (DNA): TGCGCCAGCAAGGCGGGAGGGATTACAGATACGCAGTATTTT.

This rearrangement joins TRBV9 to TRBJ2-3, with 7 bases aligning to TRBD2. The CDR3 is made up of 14 amino acids. The ends lost 4 bases at V and 3 bases at J; junction bases unmatched: 5. Germline CDR1 SGDLS, CDR2 YYNGEE. The CDR3 here is CASSTRGETDTQYF. CDR3 sequence (DNA): TGTGCCAGCAGCACACGGGGGGAGACAGATACGCAGTATTTT.

This clone was seen just once. V gene TRBV9 combines with J gene TRBJ1-4; D is perhaps TRBD1 (6 bases). This CDR3 has 15 amino acids. Germline V CDR1 and CDR2: SGDLS, YYNGEE. V lost 3 bases to trimming and J lost 4 bases, with 13 bases between them. The CDR3 region has the DNA TGTGCCAGCAGCGCCGGGGGGGCCCGTAATGAAAAACTGTTTTTT. Its translation: CASSAGGARNEKLFF.

The chain has TRBV27 and TRBJ2-7, with TRBD2 matching 10 bases. In germline, CDR1 is MNHEY, CDR2 SMNVEV (reference sequence). The trim removed 3 bases at V and 4 bases at J, leaving 6 bases unmatched. The length of the CDR3 is 15 residues. CDR3 DNA: TGTGCCAGCAGTTTCTGGAGCGGGAGGGGTTACGAGCAGTACTTC. Residues: CASSFWSGRGYEQYF.

The V call is TRBV6-1, the J call TRBJ2-7; no clear D gene. Trimming stripped 7 bases from V and 2 bases from J, with 12 bases between. This CDR3 is 13 amino acids long. Germline V gives CDR1 MNHNS, CDR2 SASEGT. The CDR3 region is CASNQVGPYEQYF. CDR3 bases: TGTGCCAGCAACCAGGTAGGGCCCTACGAGCAGTACTTC.